These 15 T cell receptor beta chains share one sample of origin, sequenced in a study of beta chain features in type 1 diabetes. Sequenced material consisted of expressed TCRB transcripts (all of the isolated RNA was reverse transcribed). The table came from immunoSEQ multiplex PCR; TCRdb's copy has only in-frame clones and leaves some out. The repertoire has around 300,000 clones, roughly 8% of them found once; the top ten carry more than 0.8%. Sequencing was performed on central memory CD4+ T cells from blood. Source of these receptors: a woman aged 18-35 years in good health.

V is TRBV19 and J is TRBJ1-1; TRBD1 might be the D (5 bases). CDR1 LNHDA and CDR2 SQIVND come from the germline V gene (reference sequence). CDR3 size: 14 residues. The ends were cut back, 5 bases at V and 1 base at J, with 11 bases in the middle. The CDR3, as DNA: TGTGCCAGTAGTGCCTCAGGGAAGAACACTGAAGCTTTCTTT. This translates into CASSASGKNTEAFF.

Only a few counts were recorded for this clone. V and J are TRBV2 and TRBJ2-1; 11 positions match TRBD2. Looked up from germline, CDR1 is SNHLY and CDR2 is FYNNEI. With V trimmed by 6 bases and J by 5 bases, 0 bases remained unmatched. The CDR3 sequence is 13 residues long. CDR3 in DNA: TGTGCCAGCAGGGGACTAGCGGACAATGAGCAGTTCTTC. Amino acids: CASRGLADNEQFF.

This clone showed up just a few times. V and J are TRBV7-2 and TRBJ2-3, with D maybe TRBD2 (5 bases). The CDR3 runs to 17 residues. V was trimmed by 1 base and J by 3 bases, leaving 17 bases between them. Germline-derived CDR1 and CDR2 are SGHTA and FQGNSA. CDR3 DNA sequence: TGTGCCAGCAGCTTAGGGGGAGCGGCGGGCGGGACAGATACGCAGTATTTT. This gives the protein CASSLGGAAGGTDTQYF.

This clone occurred a few times. The V call is TRBV2, the J call TRBJ2-5, with 9 bases aligning to TRBD1. This CDR3 is 13 amino acids long. Trimming cost V 8 bases and J 3 bases; bases outside gene matches: 4. In germline, CDR1 is SNHLY, CDR2 FYNNEI. The CDR3 protein is CASHRGLEETQYF. CDR3 nucleotide sequence: TGTGCCAGCCACAGGGGGCTGGAAGAGACCCAGTACTTC. The entire variable domain, with the rest obtained from reference TRBV2 and TRBJ2-5, is as follows: EPEVTQTPSHQVTQMGQEVILRCVPISNHLYFYWYRQILGQKVEFLVSFYNNEISEKSEIFDDQFSVERPDGSNFTLKIRSTKLEDSAMYFCASHRGLEETQYFGPGTRLLVL.

The rearrangement links TRBV2 to TRBJ1-5, with a weak D call TRBD1 (6 bases). There are 13 residues in the CDR3. Per germline, CDR1 SNHLY and CDR2 FYNNEI. Trimming removed 6 bases from V and 6 bases from J, with 12 bases in between. CDR3 region: CASRDGGPQPQHF. The CDR3 bases are TGTGCCAGCAGGGACGGGGGGCCTCAGCCCCAGCATTTT.

This clone was picked up a small number of times. V and J are TRBV9 and TRBJ2-1; TRBD1 might be the D (5 bases). V was shortened by 0 bases and J by 10 bases, with 5 bases between the two germline ends. The germline V gene encodes CDR1 SGDLS and CDR2 YYNGEE. There are 11 residues in the CDR3. The CDR3 nucleotides read TGTGCCAGCAGCGTAGGGGGCGAGCAGTTCTTC. Translating it yields CASSVGGEQFF.

This sequence joins TRBV5-1 and TRBJ2-7, with D uncertain. CDR3 length: 14 amino acids. CDR1 is SGHRS and CDR2 is YFSETQ in the germline V gene. The V end was cut by 5 bases, the J end by 3 bases, with 15 bases between. The CDR3 nucleotides are TGCGCCAGCAGTGGGTCGGCGGAGAGCTACGAGCAGTACTTC. Its translation is CASSGSAESYEQYF.

The chain employs TRBV23-1 and TRBJ2-7; 9 nucleotides align to TRBD1. TRBV23-1 is recorded as an ORF, its role being uncertain. Unmatched junction bases numbered 19, after V lost 0 bases and J lost 7 bases. CDR3 length: 19 amino acids. CDR3 DNA: TGCGCCAGCAGTCAATCGAAAAAATCGGACACAGGGGGCTGGTGGGAGCAGTACGTC. This sequence encodes CASSQSKKSDTGGWWEQYV.

This chain connects TRBV4-2 to TRBJ2-1; the match to TRBD1 covers 9 bases. This CDR3 is 16 amino acids long. Germline CDR1 is LGHNA and CDR2 is YNFKEQ. The trim removed 1 base at V and 4 bases at J, leaving 5 bases unmatched. The CDR3 nucleotides are TGTGCCAGCAGCCAAGCCGGGACAGGGCCTTACAATGAGCAGTTCTTC. It translates to CASSQAGTGPYNEQFF.

The chain uses TRBV7-2 and TRBJ2-1; no definite D call. This CDR3 is built from 15 residues. Germline V gives CDR1 SGHTA, CDR2 FQGNSA. Between the trimmed V and J ends, which lost 5 bases and 0 bases, there was a span of 11 bases. The DNA for the CDR3 is TGTGCCAGCAGCACAAGCGTTAGCTCCTACAATGAGCAGTTCTTC. It specifies CASSTSVSSYNEQFF.

This clone was seen at least ten times. V usage is TRBV5-1 and J usage is TRBJ1-1; D is ambiguous. V was pared by 7 bases and J by 3 bases, with 16 bases between. This CDR3 contains 14 residues. Per the germline V gene, CDR1 is SGHRS and CDR2 is YFSETQ. CDR3 in amino acids: CASAHTFPHTEAFF. CDR3 DNA sequence: TGCGCCAGCGCCCACACCTTCCCGCACACTGAAGCTTTCTTT.

The gene calls are TRBV7-3 and TRBJ1-6, with D uncertain. In germline, CDR1 is SGHTA, CDR2 FQGTGA. The CDR3 is made up of 13 amino acids. The V end was cut by 3 bases, the J end by 7 bases, with 7 bases between. CDR3 DNA: TGTGCCAGCAGCTTGGAACCGAATTCACCCCTCCACTTT. This sequence encodes CASSLEPNSPLHF.

V gene TRBV2 combines with J gene TRBJ1-1, with D possibly being TRBD1 (6 bases). Looked up from germline, CDR1 is SNHLY and CDR2 is FYNNEI. V dropped 9 bases and J dropped 4 bases, with 18 bases sitting between them. This CDR3 region has 14 residues. CDR3 sequence (DNA): TGTGCCAGTACCGAAGGGGGGGGTGGCACTGAAGCTTTCTTT. Encoded protein: CASTEGGGGTEAFF.

CDR3 residues: CASSPSQGYEQYF. In nucleotides, the CDR3 is TGTGCCAGCTCACCGTCACAAGGCTACGAGCAGTACTTC. This chain uses TRBV18 with TRBJ2-7; no reliable D call. CDR1 and CDR2 from the germline V gene are KGHSH and LQKENI. V lost 3 bases, J lost 3 bases, and 9 bases lay in between. The CDR3 loop spans 13 amino acids.

V gene TRBV7-2 combines with J gene TRBJ2-3; TRBD2 matches at 7 bases. The trim removed 2 bases at V and 5 bases at J, leaving 16 bases unmatched. The CDR3 length is 18 residues. Germline values: CDR1 SGHTA, CDR2 FQGNSA. The CDR3 coding sequence is TGTGCCAGCAGCTTAACGCGGATTCCGGGAGGCCGGGGAGATACGCAGTATTTT. Translating gives CASSLTRIPGGRGDTQYF.